These 8 T cell receptor beta chains were sequenced from one sample in a study of graft-versus-host responses after intestinal transplantation (dated by TCRdb to the early 2020s). These receptors have no known antigen. Interpreted using the paper, the time point label stands for: cells obtained before transplantation from donor or recipient. The method behind the library was the immunoSEQ multiplex PCR assay. TCRdb carries this immuneACCESS record with in-frame sequences only. Its versions omit some clonotypes, under half of them owing to an unresolved V gene in the studies checked, with the rest unexplained. For this sample the table gives about 47,000 clones, of which about 95% were detected only once. Roughly 0.21% of the sample lies in the top ten. The specimen was unstimulated CD8+ T cells sorted from spleen or lymph node cells, collected before transplant. The receptors derive from a human donor who was the organ donor for an intestinal transplant.

The CDR3 DNA reads as TGTGCCAGCATCCCTCGCGGGGAATTAAGCACAGATACGCAGTATTTT. Its protein product is CASIPRGELSTDTQYF. The chain uses TRBV11-2 and TRBJ2-3, with TRBD2 as a possible D gene (6 bases). V shed 7 bases and J shed 0 bases, with 17 bases lying between them. Per germline, CDR1 SGHAT and CDR2 FQNNGV. The CDR3 sequence is 16 residues long.

CDR3 bases: TGTGCCAGCAGCCAAGTCCCCACTAGCGGCTACGAGCAGTACTTC. It yields the protein CASSQVPTSGYEQYF. This chain connects TRBV14 to TRBJ2-7, with 8 bases aligning to TRBD2. V lost 1 base and J lost 3; bases outside the gene matches: 5. Germline values: CDR1 SGHDN, CDR2 FVKESK. This CDR3 is built from 15 residues. The full variable domain, rest sourced from reference TRBV14 and TRBJ2-7, is EAGVTQFPSHSVIEKGQTVTLRCDPISGHDNLYWYRRVMGKEIKFLLHFVKESKQDESGMPNNRFLAERTGGTYSTLKVQPAELEDSGVYFCASSQVPTSGYEQYFGPGTRLTVT.

The chain carries TRBV10-3 and TRBJ2-7; 13 bases match TRBD2. Looked up from germline, CDR1 is ENHRY and CDR2 is SYGVKD. The CDR3 sequence is 18 residues long. V gave up 6 bases and J gave up 2 bases; unmatched junction bases: 13. The CDR3 bases are TGTGCCATCAGCGTACCCCAGACTAGCGGGGGGCCACCCTACGAGCAGTACTTC. As protein: CAISVPQTSGGPPYEQYF.

Points on this clone: This likely comes from a read error, as the CDR3 has no conserved phenylalanine or tryptophan at its end. The J gene is TRBJ1-2, the V gene TRBV7-9; D might be TRBD1 (5 bases). The V and J ends lost 5 bases and 2 bases respectively, with 6 bases between them. CDR3 length: 12 amino acids. CDR1 and CDR2 (germline): SEHNR, FQNEAQ (reference sequence). For the CDR3, the DNA is TGTGCCAGCAGCGGGGCAAACTATGGCTACACCCTC. Residues: CASSGANYGYTL.

The chain has TRBV4-1 and TRBJ1-5, with 8 bases lining up with TRBD1. This CDR3 contains 16 residues. CDR1 and CDR2 (germline): MGHRA, YSYEKL. J was trimmed by 0 bases and V by 3 bases; bases with no gene match: 4. CDR3 nucleotides: TGCGCCAGCAGCCACACAGGGGGTTATAGCAATCAGCCCCAGCATTTT. Translation: CASSHTGGYSNQPQHF.

Here the CDR3 reads CASSFLGLNQPQHF. The CDR3 DNA is TGTGCCAGCAGTTTTCTTGGTCTAAATCAGCCCCAGCATTTT. The rearrangement joins TRBV28 to TRBJ1-5, with D unresolved. From germline, CDR1 is MDHEN and CDR2 SYDVKM. There are 14 residues in the CDR3. V dropped 3 bases and J dropped 4 bases, with 10 bases sitting between them.

The rearrangement joins TRBV11-1 to TRBJ2-3, with 11 bases identical to TRBD2. The CDR3 consists of 13 residues. Germline CDR1 SGHAT, CDR2 FQDESV (reference sequence). Trimming took 3 bases from V and 12 from J; bases not matched to a gene: 5. Here the CDR3 DNA reads TGTGCCAGCAGCTTTAGCGGGGGGGCCTTCCAGTATTTT. It yields the protein CASSFSGGAFQYF.

This sequence joins TRBV9 and TRBJ2-3; 15 bases map to TRBD2. Germline assignment: CDR1 SGDLS and CDR2 YYNGEE. Trimming cost V 2 bases and J 6 bases; bases outside gene matches: 1. This CDR3 spans 15 amino acids. The CDR3 DNA reads as TGTGCCAGCAGCGTCGGGACTAGCGGGGGGGATACGCAGTATTTT. This translates into CASSVGTSGGDTQYF.